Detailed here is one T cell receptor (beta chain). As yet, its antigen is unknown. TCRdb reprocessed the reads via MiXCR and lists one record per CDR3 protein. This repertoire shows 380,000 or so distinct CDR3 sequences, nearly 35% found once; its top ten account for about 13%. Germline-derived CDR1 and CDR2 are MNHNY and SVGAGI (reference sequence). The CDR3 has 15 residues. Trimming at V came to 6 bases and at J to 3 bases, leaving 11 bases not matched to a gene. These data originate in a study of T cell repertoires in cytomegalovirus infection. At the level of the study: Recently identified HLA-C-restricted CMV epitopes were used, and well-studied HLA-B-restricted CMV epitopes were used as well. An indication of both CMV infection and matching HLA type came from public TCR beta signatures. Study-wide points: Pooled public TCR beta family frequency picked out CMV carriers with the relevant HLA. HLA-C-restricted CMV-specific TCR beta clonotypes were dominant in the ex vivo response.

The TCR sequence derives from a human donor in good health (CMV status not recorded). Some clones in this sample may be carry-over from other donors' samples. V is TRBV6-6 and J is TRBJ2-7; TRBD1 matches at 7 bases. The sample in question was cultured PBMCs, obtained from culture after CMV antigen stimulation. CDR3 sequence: CASSLKGTASYEQYV. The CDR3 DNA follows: TGTGCCAGCAGCCTCAAGGGGACAGCCAGCTACGAGCAGTACGTC.